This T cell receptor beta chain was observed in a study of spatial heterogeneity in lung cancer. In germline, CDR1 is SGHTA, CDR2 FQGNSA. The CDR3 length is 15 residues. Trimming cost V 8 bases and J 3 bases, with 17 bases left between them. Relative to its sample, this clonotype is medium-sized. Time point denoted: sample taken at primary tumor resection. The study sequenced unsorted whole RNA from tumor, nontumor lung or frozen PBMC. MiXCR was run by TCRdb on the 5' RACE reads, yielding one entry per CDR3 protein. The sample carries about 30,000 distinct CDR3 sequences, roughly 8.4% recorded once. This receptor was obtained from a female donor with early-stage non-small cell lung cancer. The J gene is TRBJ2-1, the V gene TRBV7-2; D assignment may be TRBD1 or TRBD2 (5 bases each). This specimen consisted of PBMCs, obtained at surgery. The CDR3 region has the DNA TGTGCCAGCTCGTTTATGGGACGAGGCTACAATGAGCAGTTCTTC. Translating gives CASSFMGRGYNEQFF.